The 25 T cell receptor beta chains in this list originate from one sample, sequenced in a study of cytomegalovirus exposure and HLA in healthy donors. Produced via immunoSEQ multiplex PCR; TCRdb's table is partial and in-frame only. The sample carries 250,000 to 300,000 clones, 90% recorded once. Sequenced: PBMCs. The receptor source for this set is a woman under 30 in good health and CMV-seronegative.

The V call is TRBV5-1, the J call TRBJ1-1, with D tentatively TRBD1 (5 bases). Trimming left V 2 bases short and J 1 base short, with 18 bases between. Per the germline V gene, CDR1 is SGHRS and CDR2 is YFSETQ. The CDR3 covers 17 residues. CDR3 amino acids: CASSFIVPAGQNTEAFF. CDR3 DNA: TGCGCCAGCAGCTTCATTGTACCGGCAGGGCAGAACACTGAAGCTTTCTTT.

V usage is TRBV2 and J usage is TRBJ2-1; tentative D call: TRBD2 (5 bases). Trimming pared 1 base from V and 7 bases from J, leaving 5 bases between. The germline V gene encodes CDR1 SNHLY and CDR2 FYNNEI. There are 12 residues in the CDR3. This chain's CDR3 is CASSEGENEQFF. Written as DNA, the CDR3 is TGTGCCAGCAGTGAAGGGGAGAATGAGCAGTTCTTC.

The CDR3 spells CASSDPGLADYEQYV. CDR3 nucleotides: TGTGCCAGCAGTGATCCGGGACTAGCGGACTACGAGCAGTACGTC. This chain joins TRBV6-1 and TRBJ2-7; 11 nucleotides match TRBD2. V trimming: 3 bases; J trimming: 3 bases; junction bases outside the gene matches: 4. CDR3 size: 15 residues. Germline CDR1 is MNHNS and CDR2 is SASEGT.

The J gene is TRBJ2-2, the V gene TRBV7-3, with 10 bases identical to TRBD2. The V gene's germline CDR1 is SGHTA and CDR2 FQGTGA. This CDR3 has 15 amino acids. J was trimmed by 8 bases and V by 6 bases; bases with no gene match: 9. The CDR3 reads CASSPSGGVIGELFF. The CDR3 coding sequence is TGTGCCAGCAGTCCTAGCGGGGGTGTTATAGGGGAGCTGTTTTTT.

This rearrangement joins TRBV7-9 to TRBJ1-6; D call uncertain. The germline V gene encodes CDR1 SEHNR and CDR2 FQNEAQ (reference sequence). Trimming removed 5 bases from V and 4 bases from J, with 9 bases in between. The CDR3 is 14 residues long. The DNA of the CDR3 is TGTGCCAGCAGCCTAGAATCGTATAATTCACCCCTCCACTTT. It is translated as CASSLESYNSPLHF.

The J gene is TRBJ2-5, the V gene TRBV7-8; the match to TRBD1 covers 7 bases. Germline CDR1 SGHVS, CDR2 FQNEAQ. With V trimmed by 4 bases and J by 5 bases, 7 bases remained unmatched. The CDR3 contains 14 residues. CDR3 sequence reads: CASSSPFRGETQYF. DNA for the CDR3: TGTGCCAGCAGCTCCCCCTTCAGGGGGGAGACCCAGTACTTC.

The CDR3 is CSVEDPAVRETQYF. In nucleotides, the CDR3 is TGCAGCGTTGAAGATCCGGCGGTACGAGAGACCCAGTACTTC. The chain joins TRBV29-1 to TRBJ2-5; no firm D call. Germline CDR1 is SQVTM and CDR2 is ANQGSEA. This CDR3 is built from 14 residues. The V and J ends lost 0 bases and 4 bases respectively, with 12 bases between them.

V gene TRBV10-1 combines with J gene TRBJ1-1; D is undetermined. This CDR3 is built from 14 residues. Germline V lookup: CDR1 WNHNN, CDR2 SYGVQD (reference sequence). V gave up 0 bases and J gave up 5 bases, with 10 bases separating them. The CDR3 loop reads CASSESQRDTEAFF. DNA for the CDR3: TGCGCCAGCAGTGAGTCCCAGCGGGATACTGAAGCTTTCTTT.

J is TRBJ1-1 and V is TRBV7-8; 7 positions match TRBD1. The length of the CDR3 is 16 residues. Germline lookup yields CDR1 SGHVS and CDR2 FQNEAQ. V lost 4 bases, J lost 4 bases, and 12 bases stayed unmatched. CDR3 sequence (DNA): TGTGCCAGCAGCTCCCAACAGGGGTTGAGTATCACTGAAGCTTTCTTT. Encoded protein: CASSSQQGLSITEAFF. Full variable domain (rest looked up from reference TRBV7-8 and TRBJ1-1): GAGVSQSPRYKVAKRGQDVALRCDPISGHVSLFWYQQALGQGPEFLTYFQNEAQLDKSGLPSDRFFAERPEGSVSTLKIQRTQQEDSAVYLCASSSQQGLSITEAFFGQGTRLTVV.

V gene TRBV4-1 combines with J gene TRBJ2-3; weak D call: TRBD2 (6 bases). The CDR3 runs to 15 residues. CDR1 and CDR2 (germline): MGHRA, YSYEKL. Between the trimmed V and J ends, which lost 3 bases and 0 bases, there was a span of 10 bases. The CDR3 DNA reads TGCGCCAGCAGCCAGGAGGGACCCAGCACAGATACGCAGTATTTT. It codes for CASSQEGPSTDTQYF.

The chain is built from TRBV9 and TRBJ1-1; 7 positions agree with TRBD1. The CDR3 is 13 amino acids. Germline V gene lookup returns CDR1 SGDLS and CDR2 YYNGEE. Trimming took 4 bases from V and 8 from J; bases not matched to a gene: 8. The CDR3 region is CASSPPDRQEAFF. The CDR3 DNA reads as TGTGCCAGCAGCCCGCCGGACAGGCAAGAAGCTTTCTTT.

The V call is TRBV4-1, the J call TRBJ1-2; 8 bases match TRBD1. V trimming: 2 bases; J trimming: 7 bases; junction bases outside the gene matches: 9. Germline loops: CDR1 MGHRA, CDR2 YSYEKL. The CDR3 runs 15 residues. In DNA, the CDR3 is TGCGCCAGCAGCCAACCTGGGACAGGACGTCGTGGCTACACCTTC. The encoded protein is CASSQPGTGRRGYTF.

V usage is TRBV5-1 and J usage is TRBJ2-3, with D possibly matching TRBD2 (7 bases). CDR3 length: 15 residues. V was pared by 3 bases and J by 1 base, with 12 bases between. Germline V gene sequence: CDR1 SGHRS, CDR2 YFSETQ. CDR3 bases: TGCGCCAGCAGCTGGGGGGGCAGAGGCACAGATACGCAGTATTTT. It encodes CASSWGGRGTDTQYF.

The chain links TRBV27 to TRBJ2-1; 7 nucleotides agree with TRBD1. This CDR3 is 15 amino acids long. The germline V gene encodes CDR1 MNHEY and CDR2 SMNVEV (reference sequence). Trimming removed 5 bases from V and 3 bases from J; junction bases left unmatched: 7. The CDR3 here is CASSIDRAYYNEQFF. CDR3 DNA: TGTGCCAGCAGTATCGACAGGGCCTACTACAATGAGCAGTTCTTC.

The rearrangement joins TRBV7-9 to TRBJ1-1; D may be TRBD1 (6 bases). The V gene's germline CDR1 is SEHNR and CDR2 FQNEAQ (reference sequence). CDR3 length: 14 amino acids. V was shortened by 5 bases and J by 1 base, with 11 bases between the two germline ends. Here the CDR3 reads CASSTGHRNTEAFF. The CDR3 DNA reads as TGTGCCAGCAGCACGGGACACCGGAACACTGAAGCTTTCTTT.

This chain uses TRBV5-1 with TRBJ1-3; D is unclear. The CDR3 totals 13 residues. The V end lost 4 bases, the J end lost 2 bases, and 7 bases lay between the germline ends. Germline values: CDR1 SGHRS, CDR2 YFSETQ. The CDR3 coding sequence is TGCGCCAGCAGCCCCGAGCCTGGAAACACCATATATTTT. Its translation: CASSPEPGNTIYF. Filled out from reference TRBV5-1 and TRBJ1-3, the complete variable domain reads KAGVTQTPRYLIKTRGQQVTLSCSPISGHRSVSWYQQTPGQGLQFLFEYFSETQRNKGNFPGRFSGRQFSNSRSEMNVSTLELGDSALYLCASSPEPGNTIYFGEGSWLTVV.

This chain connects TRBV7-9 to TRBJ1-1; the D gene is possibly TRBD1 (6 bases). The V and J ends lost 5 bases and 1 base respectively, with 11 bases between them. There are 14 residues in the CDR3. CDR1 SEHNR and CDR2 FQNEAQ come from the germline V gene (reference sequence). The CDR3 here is CASSNTGQNTEAFF. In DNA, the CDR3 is TGTGCCAGCAGCAACACAGGGCAGAACACTGAAGCTTTCTTT.

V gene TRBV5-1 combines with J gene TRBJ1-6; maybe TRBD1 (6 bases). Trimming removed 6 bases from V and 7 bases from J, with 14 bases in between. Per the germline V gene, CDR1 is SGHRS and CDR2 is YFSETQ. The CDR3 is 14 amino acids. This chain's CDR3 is CASKLDRINSPLHF. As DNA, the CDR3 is TGCGCCAGCAAACTGGACAGAATAAATTCACCCCTCCACTTT.

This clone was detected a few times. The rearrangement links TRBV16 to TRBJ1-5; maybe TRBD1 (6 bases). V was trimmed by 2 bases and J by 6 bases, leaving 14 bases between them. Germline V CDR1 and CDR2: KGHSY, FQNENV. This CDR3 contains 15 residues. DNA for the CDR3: TGTGCCAGCAGCCAAGCCGCCAGGGGCCCTCAGCCCCAGCATTTT. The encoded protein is CASSQAARGPQPQHF.

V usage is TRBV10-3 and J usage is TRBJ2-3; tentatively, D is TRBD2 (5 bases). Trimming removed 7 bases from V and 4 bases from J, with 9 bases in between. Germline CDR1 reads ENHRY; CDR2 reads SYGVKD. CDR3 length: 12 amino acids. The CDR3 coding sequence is TGTGCCATCACGGGGAAACCAGATACGCAGTATTTT. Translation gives CAITGKPDTQYF.

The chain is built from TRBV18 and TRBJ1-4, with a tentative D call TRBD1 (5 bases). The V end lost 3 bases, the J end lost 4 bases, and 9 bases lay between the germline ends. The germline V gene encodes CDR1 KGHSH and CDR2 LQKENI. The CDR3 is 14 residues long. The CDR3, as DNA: TGTGCCAGCTCACCGGGGGGAAGTAATGAAAAACTGTTTTTT. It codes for CASSPGGSNEKLFF.

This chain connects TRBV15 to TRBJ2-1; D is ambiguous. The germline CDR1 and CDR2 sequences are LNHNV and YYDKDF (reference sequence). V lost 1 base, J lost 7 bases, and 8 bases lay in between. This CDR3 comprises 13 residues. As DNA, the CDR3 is TGTGCCACCAGCAGAGCCCTAGATAATGAGCAGTTCTTC. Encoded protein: CATSRALDNEQFF.

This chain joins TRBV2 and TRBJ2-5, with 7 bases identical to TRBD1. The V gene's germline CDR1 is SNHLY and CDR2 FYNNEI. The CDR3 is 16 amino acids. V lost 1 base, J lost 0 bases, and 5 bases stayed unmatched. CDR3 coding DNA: TGTGCCAGCAGTGAAGTCATGAGGGGGCACCAAGAGACCCAGTACTTC. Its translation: CASSEVMRGHQETQYF.

CDR3: CAWVTGDPTNTGELFF. CDR3 nucleotides: TGTGCCTGGGTAACAGGGGACCCAACGAACACCGGGGAGCTGTTTTTT. The genes are TRBV30 and TRBJ2-2; 7 bases fit TRBD1. Germline V CDR1 and CDR2: GTSNPN, SVGIG (reference sequence). The junction had 9 bases not matched to a gene; V was cut back by 5 bases and J by 0 bases. The CDR3 loop spans 16 amino acids.

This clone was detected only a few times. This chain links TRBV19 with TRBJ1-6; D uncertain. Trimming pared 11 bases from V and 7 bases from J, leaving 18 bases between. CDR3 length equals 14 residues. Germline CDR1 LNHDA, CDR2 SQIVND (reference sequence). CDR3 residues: CASRPGQQNSPLHF. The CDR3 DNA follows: TGTGCCTCCCGCCCGGGTCAGCAGAATTCACCCCTCCACTTT.